The clone carrying this T cell receptor (beta chain) was seen just once. Time point noted: blood 2 weeks post-SBRT. Treatment here: 15 Gy SBRT to primary tumor, nephrectomy 4 weeks later. The sample comes from a study of radiation and T cells in renal cell carcinoma. Trimming removed 6 bases from V and 4 bases from J, with 14 bases in between. This CDR3 contains 14 residues. Looked up from germline, CDR1 is MNHEY and CDR2 is SMNVEV (reference sequence). Method: immunoSEQ multiplex PCR; TCRdb's copy keeps in-frame clones and lacks some. The data hold fewer than 30,000 clones, with about 84% observed a single time.

This clonotype originated in a man in his 60s with renal cell carcinoma. The rearrangement joins TRBV27 to TRBJ2-3; D is undetermined. The input for sequencing was blood, taken from a patient whose treatment included radiotherapy and nephrectomy. CDR3 nucleotides: TGTGCCAGCAGCGTTCGAGCACAGCCAGATACGCAGTATTTT. Translating gives CASSVRAQPDTQYF.